Sequencing of this T cell receptor beta chain was carried out in a study of blood T cell repertoires in COVID-19. Original processing notes: Reference gene primer amplification gave estimated nucleated cell counts. Libraries were prepared by immunoSEQ multiplex PCR; TCRdb keeps only in-frame clonotypes and omits some of them. V, J and clone size are taken as reported in that table, and D and trimming were inferred from the DNA itself. The data show about 160,000 clones, over 85% seen once. V lost 2 bases to trimming and J lost 0 bases, with 13 bases between them. The CDR3 is 16 residues long. CDR1 is MNHNS and CDR2 is SASEGT in the germline V gene.

This clonotype originated in a woman between 45 and 65 years old with acute or convalescent COVID-19. The chain recombines TRBV6-1 with TRBJ1-2; no firm D call. Sample: peripheral blood. The CDR3 spells CASSEWYGGANYGYTF. In nucleotides, the CDR3 is TGTGCCAGCAGTGAATGGTATGGTGGAGCTAACTATGGCTACACCTTC.